Listed below are T cell receptor beta chains from one sample, sequenced in a study of identical twins. TCRdb itself ran the 5' RACE reads through MiXCR, one entry per CDR3 protein. The sample shows about 240,000 distinct CDR3 sequences, 6% to 8% of them seen only once. The sample was also reused in another study, on yellow fever vaccine responses in identical twins.

The sample consisted of CD8+ T cells sorted from blood. These receptors were taken from a woman between 18 and 29 years old in good health. The CDR3 runs from the conserved cysteine through the conserved F or W. Each record gives: J gene, D gene, clone size, V gene, CDR3 length, CDR3 protein, CDR3 DNA. The D gene is left open where the match is weak. Size is stated for part of the rows, as once, few or many counts, or as a class when the clone is expanded.

j_gene: TRBJ2-3; d_gene: .; abundance: many; v_gene: TRBV6-1; len: 15; CDR3aa: CASSPSSKNTDTQYF; CDR3nt: TGTGCCAGCAGTCCCAGTTCGAAGAACACAGATACGCAGTATTTT
j_gene: TRBJ2-2; d_gene: .; abundance: .; v_gene: TRBV9; len: 14; CDR3aa: CASSVGWPTGELFF; CDR3nt: TGTGCCAGCAGCGTAGGGTGGCCCACCGGGGAGCTGTTTTTT
j_gene: TRBJ2-2; d_gene: .; abundance: .; v_gene: TRBV11-2; len: 13; CDR3aa: CASSFGDTGELFF; CDR3nt: TGTGCCAGCAGCTTTGGGGACACCGGGGAGCTGTTTTTT
j_gene: TRBJ2-1; d_gene: .; abundance: many; v_gene: TRBV7-6; len: 15; CDR3aa: CASSLRQDGSNEQFF; CDR3nt: TGTGCCAGCAGCTTAAGACAGGATGGTAGCAATGAGCAGTTCTTC
j_gene: TRBJ2-5; d_gene: TRBD2; abundance: .; v_gene: TRBV7-2; len: 16; CDR3aa: CASSFPVAGARETQYF; CDR3nt: TGTGCCAGCAGCTTTCCGGTAGCGGGGGCCCGGGAGACCCAGTACTTC
j_gene: TRBJ1-5; d_gene: .; abundance: few; v_gene: TRBV7-2; len: 15; CDR3aa: CASSSPRDSNQPQHF; CDR3nt: TGTGCCAGCAGCTCGCCTCGGGACAGCAATCAGCCCCAGCATTTT
j_gene: TRBJ2-3; d_gene: TRBD2; abundance: many; v_gene: TRBV5-1; len: 16; CDR3aa: CASSSTGTRGADTQYF; CDR3nt: TGCGCCAGCAGCTCAACCGGGACTAGAGGGGCAGATACGCAGTATTTT
j_gene: TRBJ2-5; d_gene: .; abundance: .; v_gene: TRBV4-1; len: 16; CDR3aa: CASSQVGRGREETQYF; CDR3nt: TGCGCCAGCAGCCAAGTTGGCAGGGGGAGGGAAGAGACCCAGTACTTC
j_gene: TRBJ2-1; d_gene: TRBD2; abundance: many; v_gene: TRBV6-1; len: 15; CDR3aa: CASSLGGGLTNEQFF; CDR3nt: TGTGCCAGCAGCTTGGGGGGGGGACTGACCAATGAGCAGTTCTTC
j_gene: TRBJ2-1; d_gene: .; abundance: .; v_gene: TRBV29-1; len: 16; CDR3aa: CSVEGRAQGIYNEQFF; CDR3nt: TGCAGCGTTGAAGGGAGGGCTCAGGGGATCTACAATGAGCAGTTCTTC
j_gene: TRBJ1-5; d_gene: .; abundance: many; v_gene: TRBV6-5; len: 17; CDR3aa: CASSFDPQGGSNQPQHF; CDR3nt: TGTGCCAGCAGTTTCGACCCCCAGGGTGGGAGCAATCAGCCCCAGCATTTT
j_gene: TRBJ2-2; d_gene: .; abundance: .; v_gene: TRBV9; len: 12; CDR3aa: CASGPTAGELFF; CDR3nt: TGTGCCAGCGGCCCAACGGCCGGGGAGCTGTTTTTT
j_gene: TRBJ1-4; d_gene: .; abundance: .; v_gene: TRBV28; len: 13; CDR3aa: CASRRDSNEKLFF; CDR3nt: TGTGCCAGCAGAAGGGACTCTAATGAAAAACTGTTTTTT
j_gene: TRBJ2-6; d_gene: .; abundance: few; v_gene: TRBV4-1; len: 18; CDR3aa: CASSQRVADNSGANVLTF; CDR3nt: TGCGCCAGCAGTCAAAGGGTGGCAGATAACTCTGGGGCCAACGTCCTGACTTTC
j_gene: TRBJ2-7; d_gene: TRBD1; abundance: few; v_gene: TRBV27; len: 16; CDR3aa: CASSPSQGYVHYEQYF; CDR3nt: TGTGCCAGCAGTCCTTCACAGGGGTATGTCCACTACGAGCAGTACTTC
j_gene: TRBJ2-2; d_gene: .; abundance: .; v_gene: TRBV3-1; len: 17; CDR3aa: CASSQGWQGSSTGELFF; CDR3nt: TGTGCCAGCAGCCAAGGGTGGCAGGGATCGAGCACCGGGGAGCTGTTTTTT
j_gene: TRBJ2-1; d_gene: TRBD2; abundance: many; v_gene: TRBV5-1; len: 15; CDR3aa: CASSADGRESNEQFF; CDR3nt: TGCGCCAGCAGCGCGGACGGGCGGGAGAGTAATGAGCAGTTCTTC
j_gene: TRBJ2-5; d_gene: .; abundance: few; v_gene: TRBV7-9; len: 12; CDR3aa: CASSRAQETQYF; CDR3nt: TGTGCCAGCAGCCGAGCACAAGAGACCCAGTACTTC
j_gene: TRBJ2-7; d_gene: .; abundance: few; v_gene: TRBV27; len: 13; CDR3aa: CASWGGVTYEQYF; CDR3nt: TGTGCCAGCTGGGGCGGCGTGACCTACGAGCAGTACTTC
j_gene: TRBJ1-1; d_gene: TRBD1; abundance: many; v_gene: TRBV5-1; len: 14; CDR3aa: CASSSGQGGSEAFF; CDR3nt: TGCGCCAGCAGCTCCGGACAGGGGGGCTCTGAAGCTTTCTTT
j_gene: TRBJ2-7; d_gene: TRBD2; abundance: many; v_gene: TRBV3-1; len: 16; CDR3aa: CASSRELSGRRYEQYF; CDR3nt: TGTGCCAGCAGCCGAGAGTTGAGCGGGAGGCGTTACGAGCAGTACTTC
j_gene: TRBJ1-5; d_gene: .; abundance: few; v_gene: TRBV5-5; len: 16; CDR3aa: CASSPETFARDQPQHF; CDR3nt: TGTGCCAGCAGCCCAGAGACGTTTGCCCGGGATCAGCCCCAGCATTTT
j_gene: TRBJ2-3; d_gene: .; abundance: many; v_gene: TRBV7-9; len: 15; CDR3aa: CASSLVLGPKDTQYF; CDR3nt: TGTGCCAGCAGCTTAGTTCTGGGGCCAAAGGATACGCAGTATTTT
j_gene: TRBJ2-1; d_gene: .; abundance: few; v_gene: TRBV20-1; len: 15; CDR3aa: CSARSPTQVIHEQFF; CDR3nt: TGCAGTGCTAGATCTCCAACCCAAGTGATACATGAGCAGTTCTTC
j_gene: TRBJ1-4; d_gene: .; abundance: few; v_gene: TRBV7-2; len: 16; CDR3aa: CASSLEFKSGNEKLFF; CDR3nt: TGTGCCAGCAGCTTAGAGTTCAAATCGGGAAATGAAAAACTGTTTTTT
j_gene: TRBJ2-7; d_gene: .; abundance: .; v_gene: TRBV28; len: 15; CDR3aa: CASSLDGDISYEQYF; CDR3nt: TGTGCCAGCAGTCTGGACGGGGATATCTCCTACGAGCAGTACTTC
j_gene: TRBJ2-1; d_gene: TRBD2; abundance: .; v_gene: TRBV10-2; len: 17; CDR3aa: CACTSGLAGERLNEQFF; CDR3nt: TGCGCCTGCACTTCGGGACTAGCGGGAGAAAGGTTGAATGAGCAGTTCTTC
j_gene: TRBJ2-1; d_gene: .; abundance: many; v_gene: TRBV29-1; len: 10; CDR3aa: CSADPNEQFF; CDR3nt: TGCAGCGCCGACCCCAATGAGCAGTTCTTC
j_gene: TRBJ1-1; d_gene: .; abundance: many; v_gene: TRBV29-1; len: 14; CDR3aa: CSVLTSSMNTEAFF; CDR3nt: TGCAGCGTTCTGACTTCCAGCATGAACACTGAAGCTTTCTTT